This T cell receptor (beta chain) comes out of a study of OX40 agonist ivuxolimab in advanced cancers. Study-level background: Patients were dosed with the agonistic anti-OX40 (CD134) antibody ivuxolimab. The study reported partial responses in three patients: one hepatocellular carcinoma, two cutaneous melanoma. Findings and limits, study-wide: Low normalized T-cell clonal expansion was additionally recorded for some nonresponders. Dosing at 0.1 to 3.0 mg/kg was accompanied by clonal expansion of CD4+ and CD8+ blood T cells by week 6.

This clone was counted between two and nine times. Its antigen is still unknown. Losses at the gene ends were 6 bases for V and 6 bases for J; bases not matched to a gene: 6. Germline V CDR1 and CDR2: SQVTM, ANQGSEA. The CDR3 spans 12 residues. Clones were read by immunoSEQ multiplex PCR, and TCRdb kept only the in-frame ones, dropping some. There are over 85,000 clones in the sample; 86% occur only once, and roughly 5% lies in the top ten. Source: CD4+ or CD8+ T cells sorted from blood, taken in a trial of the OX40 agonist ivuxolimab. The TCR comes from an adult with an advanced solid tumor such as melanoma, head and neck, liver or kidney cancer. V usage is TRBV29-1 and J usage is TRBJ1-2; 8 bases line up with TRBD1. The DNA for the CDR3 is TGCAGCGTCCTCGGACAGGGAGATGGCTACACCTTC. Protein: CSVLGQGDGYTF. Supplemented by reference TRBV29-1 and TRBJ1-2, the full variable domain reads SAVISQKPSRDICQRGTSLTIQCQVDSQVTMMFWYRQQPGQSLTLIATANQGSEATYESGFVIDKFPISRPNLTFSTLTVSNMSPEDSSIYLCSVLGQGDGYTFGSGTRLTVV.